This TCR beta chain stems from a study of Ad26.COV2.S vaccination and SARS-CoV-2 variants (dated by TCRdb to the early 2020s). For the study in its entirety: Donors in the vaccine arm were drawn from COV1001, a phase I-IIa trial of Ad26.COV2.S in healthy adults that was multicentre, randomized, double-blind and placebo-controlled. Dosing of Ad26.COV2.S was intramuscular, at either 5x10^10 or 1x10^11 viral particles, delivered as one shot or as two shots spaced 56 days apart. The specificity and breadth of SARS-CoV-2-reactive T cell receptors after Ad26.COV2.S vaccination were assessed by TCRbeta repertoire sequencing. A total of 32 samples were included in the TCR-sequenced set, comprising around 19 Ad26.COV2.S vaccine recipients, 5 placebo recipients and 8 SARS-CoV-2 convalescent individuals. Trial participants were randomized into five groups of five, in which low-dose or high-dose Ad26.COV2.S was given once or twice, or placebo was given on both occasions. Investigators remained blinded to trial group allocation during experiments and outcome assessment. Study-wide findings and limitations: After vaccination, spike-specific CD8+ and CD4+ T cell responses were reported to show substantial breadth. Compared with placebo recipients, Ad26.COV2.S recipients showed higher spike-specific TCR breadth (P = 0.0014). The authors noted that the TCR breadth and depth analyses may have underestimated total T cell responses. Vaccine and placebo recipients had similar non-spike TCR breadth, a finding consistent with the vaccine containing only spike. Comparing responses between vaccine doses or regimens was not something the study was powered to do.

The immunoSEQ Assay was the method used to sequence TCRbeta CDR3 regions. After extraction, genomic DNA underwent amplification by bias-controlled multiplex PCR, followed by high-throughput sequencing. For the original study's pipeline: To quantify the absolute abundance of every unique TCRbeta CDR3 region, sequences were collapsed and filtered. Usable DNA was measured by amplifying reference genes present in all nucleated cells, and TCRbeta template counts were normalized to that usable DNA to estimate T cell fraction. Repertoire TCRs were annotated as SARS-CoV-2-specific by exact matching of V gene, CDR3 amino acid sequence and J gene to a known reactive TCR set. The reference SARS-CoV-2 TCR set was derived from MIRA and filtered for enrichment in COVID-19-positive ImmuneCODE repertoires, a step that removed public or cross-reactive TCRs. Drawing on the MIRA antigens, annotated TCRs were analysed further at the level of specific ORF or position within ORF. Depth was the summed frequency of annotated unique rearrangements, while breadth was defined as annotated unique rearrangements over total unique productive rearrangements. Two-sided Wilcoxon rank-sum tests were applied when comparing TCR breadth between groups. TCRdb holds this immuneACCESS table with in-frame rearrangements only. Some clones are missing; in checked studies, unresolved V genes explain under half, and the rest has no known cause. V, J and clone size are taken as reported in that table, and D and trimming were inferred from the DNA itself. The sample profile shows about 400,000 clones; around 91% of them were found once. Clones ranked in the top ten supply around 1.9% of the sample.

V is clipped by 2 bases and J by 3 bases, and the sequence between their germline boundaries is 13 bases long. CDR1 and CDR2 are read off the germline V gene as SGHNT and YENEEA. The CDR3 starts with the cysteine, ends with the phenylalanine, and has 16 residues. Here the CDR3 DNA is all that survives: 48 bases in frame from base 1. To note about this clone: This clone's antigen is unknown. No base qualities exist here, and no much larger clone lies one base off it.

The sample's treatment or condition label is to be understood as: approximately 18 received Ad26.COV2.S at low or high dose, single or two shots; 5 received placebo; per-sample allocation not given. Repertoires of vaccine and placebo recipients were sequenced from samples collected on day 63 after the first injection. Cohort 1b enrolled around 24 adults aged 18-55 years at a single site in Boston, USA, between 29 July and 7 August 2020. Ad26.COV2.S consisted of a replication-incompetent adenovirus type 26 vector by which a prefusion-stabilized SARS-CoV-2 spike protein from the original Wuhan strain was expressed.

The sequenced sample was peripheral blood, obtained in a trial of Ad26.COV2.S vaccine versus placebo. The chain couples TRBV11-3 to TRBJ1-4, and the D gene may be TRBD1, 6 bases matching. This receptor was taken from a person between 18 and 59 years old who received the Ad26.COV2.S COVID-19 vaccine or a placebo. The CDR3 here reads CASSLTVTGANEKLFF. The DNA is TGTGCCAGCAGCTTAACGGTGACAGGCGCTAATGAAAAACTGTTTTTT.